The 9 T cell receptor beta chains below come from one sample, sequenced in a study of blood T cell repertoires in COVID-19. TCRdb's copy holds only in-frame clones and misses some; the assay was immunoSEQ multiplex PCR. In the table there are under 30,000 clones, 84% of which are singletons. The specimen sequenced was peripheral blood. These TCRs come from a man at least 80 years old with active COVID-19.

The V and J genes are TRBV11-2 and TRBJ2-5; 15 bases fit TRBD2. Germline V lookup: CDR1 SGHAT, CDR2 FQNNGV. The CDR3 loop spans 16 amino acids. The V gene end was trimmed by 5 bases and the J gene end by 5 bases; junction bases not matched to a gene: 6. The CDR3 region is CASSQGLAGGVETQYF. CDR3 DNA: TGTGCCAGCAGCCAGGGACTAGCGGGGGGTGTGGAGACCCAGTACTTC. The variable domain in full, completed from reference TRBV11-2 and TRBJ2-5, reads EAGVAQSPRYKIIEKRQSVAFWCNPISGHATLYWYQQILGQGPKLLIQFQNNGVVDDSQLPKDRFSAERLKGVDSTLKIQPAKLEDSAVYLCASSQGLAGGVETQYFGPGTRLLVL.

The chain combines TRBV4-2 with TRBJ2-3; 8 positions agree with TRBD2. The CDR3 has 16 amino acids. V was clipped by 1 base and J by 1 base; unmatched bases: 4. Germline lookup yields CDR1 LGHNA and CDR2 YNFKEQ. The CDR3 sequence: CASSQGRGVGTDTQYF. The CDR3 DNA reads TGTGCCAGCAGCCAAGGGCGGGGGGTCGGCACAGATACGCAGTATTTT.

The chain joins TRBV29-1 to TRBJ1-1, with TRBD1 as a possible D gene (6 bases). CDR1 and CDR2 (germline): SQVTM, ANQGSEA. The CDR3 runs to 12 residues. Between the trimmed V and J ends, which lost 6 bases and 3 bases, there was a span of 11 bases. As DNA, the CDR3 is TGCAGCGTAACAGGGACCCACACTGAAGCTTTCTTT. The encoded protein is CSVTGTHTEAFF.

The chain carries TRBV28 and TRBJ1-3; D gene ambiguous. The CDR3 loop spans 14 amino acids. CDR1 MDHEN and CDR2 SYDVKM come from the germline V gene. Trimming removed 4 bases at V and 8 bases at J, with 15 bases between. The CDR3 nucleotides are TGTGCCAGCAGTTACAGCACACGGTGGGACACCATATATTTT. Translating gives CASSYSTRWDTIYF.

The J gene is TRBJ2-1, the V gene TRBV18; D possibly corresponds to TRBD2 (6 bases). This CDR3 is 15 amino acids long. Trimming removed 0 bases from V and 2 bases from J, with 8 bases in between. Germline V lookup: CDR1 KGHSH, CDR2 LQKENI. CDR3 sequence reads: CASSPPGGPYNEQFF. The CDR3 DNA reads as TGTGCCAGCTCACCACCGGGAGGACCCTACAATGAGCAGTTCTTC.

Here the CDR3 reads CASSSRRGGDATGELFF. Here the CDR3 DNA reads TGTGCCAGCAGCTCAAGGCGGGGGGGGGATGCCACCGGGGAGCTGTTTTTT. The V and J genes are TRBV5-4 and TRBJ2-2, with 9 bases aligning to TRBD2. CDR3 length: 17 amino acids. V was pared by 3 bases and J by 4 bases, with 10 bases of the junction left unmatched. Germline CDR1 SGHNT, CDR2 YYREEE (reference sequence).

The V call is TRBV7-9, the J call TRBJ1-5; 7 bases map to TRBD1. Trimming cost V 4 bases and J 5 bases; bases outside gene matches: 17. The CDR3 runs to 18 residues. In germline, CDR1 is SEHNR, CDR2 FQNEAQ (reference sequence). As DNA, the CDR3 is TGTGCCAGCAGCTCGGAAACAGGGGTTCGGGTGGGGGATCAGCCCCAGCATTTT. It yields the protein CASSSETGVRVGDQPQHF.

J is TRBJ1-1 and V is TRBV27; tentatively, D is TRBD1 (6 bases). Trimming stripped 3 bases from V and 2 bases from J, with 10 bases between. The CDR3 has 14 amino acids. Germline CDR1 is MNHEY and CDR2 is SMNVEV (reference sequence). The CDR3, as DNA: TGTGCCAGCAGTTTTCGGACAGACAACACTGAAGCTTTCTTT. Translated: CASSFRTDNTEAFF.

J is TRBJ1-5 and V is TRBV6-2 or TRBV6-3; D not certain. The CDR3 extends over 17 amino acids. Per the germline V gene, CDR1 is MNHEY and CDR2 is SVGEGT. The V gene lost 2 bases and the J gene lost 5 bases, with 19 bases spanning the gap. CDR3 residues: CASSYKTRGFDDQPQHF. CDR3 coding DNA: TGTGCCAGCAGTTACAAAACTAGAGGGTTTGACGATCAGCCCCAGCATTTT.